This note documents a single T cell receptor (beta chain) sequence. The data are from a study of blood T cell repertoires in COVID-19. Study as a whole: Collection of acute and convalescent COVID-19 samples took place in the United States, Italy and Spain. Sample material is recorded as cDNA or gDNA derived from T cells, B-cell-depleted T cells, or PBMCs.

V gave up 6 bases and J gave up 8 bases; unmatched junction bases: 15. This CDR3 is built from 16 residues. Germline V gene data show CDR1 as SNHLY and CDR2 as FYNNEI. Using immunoSEQ multiplex PCR, the repertoire was profiled, and TCRdb retains in-frame clones only, with some absent. The data contain about 39,000 clones, 80% to 90% of them seen just once; the ten biggest clones take up less than 25%. The chain links TRBV2 to TRBJ1-4, with 7 bases identical to TRBD1. The sequencing sample was made of peripheral blood. The origin of this receptor is a man over 45 with active or convalescent COVID-19. CDR3 nucleotides: TGTGCCAGCAGCGCAAGAACAGGGGTTGTGGGGGAAAAACTGTTTTTT. It codes for CASSARTGVVGEKLFF. The whole variable domain, remainder taken from reference TRBV2 and TRBJ1-4, is EPEVTQTPSHQVTQMGQEVILRCVPISNHLYFYWYRQILGQKVEFLVSFYNNEISEKSEIFDDQFSVERPDGSNFTLKIRSTKLEDSAMYFCASSARTGVVGEKLFFGSGTQLSVL.